Listed here is a single TCR beta chain. Its antigen is not known. CDR1 is SGHVS and CDR2 is FQNEAQ in the germline V gene. The CDR3 runs 15 residues. Trimming took 5 bases from V and 3 from J; bases not matched to a gene: 7. These data are taken from a study of blood T cells in healthy people across ages. Study findings and constraints: The CMV status of each donor remained undetermined, and this could have confounded shifts in expanded clonotypes.

A second about 7 to 11 cycle PCR used barcoded and J-beta primers. Template switching added a 12-random-nucleotide identifier to every cDNA molecule. Each CDR3 protein gets one entry after TCRdb re-called the 5' RACE reads with MiXCR. The data show about 780,000 distinct CDR3 sequences, 62% seen once. This receptor was taken from a man aged 30 to 45 in good health. The chain recombines TRBV7-8 with TRBJ2-1; TRBD1 matches at 7 bases. The source material was blood. The CDR3 sequence: CASSPWGQNYNEQFF. CDR3 DNA sequence: TGTGCCAGCAGCCCTTGGGGACAGAACTACAATGAGCAGTTCTTC. The full variable domain, with the rest looked up from reference TRBV7-8 and TRBJ2-1, is GAGVSQSPRYKVAKRGQDVALRCDPISGHVSLFWYQQALGQGPEFLTYFQNEAQLDKSGLPSDRFFAERPEGSVSTLKIQRTQQEDSAVYLCASSPWGQNYNEQFFGPGTRLTVL.